This T cell receptor beta chain was sequenced for a study of CD8 T cells in ankylosing spondylitis. For this clonotype: Its antigen is unknown. It may be a read error: a sequence one base away is much more abundant.

The CDR3 loop spans 14 amino acids. V shed 3 bases and J shed 5 bases, with 13 bases lying between them. General study points: For ankylosing spondylitis blood, a TCR beta motif of several highly homologous variants appeared characteristic. Disease-linked clones were found to be CD8+ and relatively rare in peripheral blood. Reportedly, matched ankylosing spondylitis synovial fluid was significantly enriched for disease-linked clones. There were earlier reports of some motif variants in reactive arthritis synovial fluid and blood.

By quantitative 5'-RACE with molecular barcodes, the TCR beta libraries were made. TCRdb itself ran the 5' RACE reads through MiXCR, one entry per CDR3 protein. The sample carries some 840,000 distinct CDR3 sequences, around 11% recorded once. The sequence came from a male donor with ankylosing spondylitis. Input material: blood, either unsorted or a sorted T cell fraction (not recorded which). V is TRBV12-3 or TRBV12-4 and J is TRBJ1-2; D unclear. The CDR3: CASSLTSAWYGYTF. The CDR3 nucleotides are TGTGCCAGCAGTTTGACAAGCGCGTGGTATGGCTACACCTTC.